This T cell receptor beta chain was documented in a study of vaccination and CD4 T cells after COVID-19. The V end was cut by 5 bases, the J end by 8 bases, with 16 bases between. This CDR3 contains 15 residues. The germline gives CDR1 SNHLY, CDR2 FYNNEI. As regards this clonotype: Its antigen is unidentified.

Cultured CD4+ T-cell DNA underwent Oncomine TCR Beta short-read sequencing. Extraction of genomic DNA was performed on cultured CD4+ T cells. TCRdb re-called the PCR reads through MiXCR, storing one row per CDR3 protein. Of about 25,000 distinct CDR3 sequences listed, 67% are singletons. Noted treatment: approximately 9-day PBMC culture with coronavirus spike peptide pools or control peptides (ViraFEST assay). TCR sequencing followed the expansion of antigen-specific T cells with peptide pools in ViraFEST. Healthy vaccine recipients had no prior SARS-CoV-2 infection, shown by negative nucleocapsid antibodies before and after vaccination.

V and J are TRBV2 and TRBJ1-6; D is unclear. Source: CD4+ T cells from blood, cultured in vitro, taken after SARS-CoV-2 vaccination. The receptor was isolated from a human donor who received a COVID-19 vaccine. The CDR3 region has the DNA TGTGCCAGCAGTCGCCCCGGGGAGGGTGATTCACCCCTCCACTTT. It encodes CASSRPGEGDSPLHF.